Below, 29 T cell receptor beta chains from the same sample are listed, as sequenced in a study of blood T cell repertoires in COVID-19. Clones were read by immunoSEQ multiplex PCR, and TCRdb kept only the in-frame ones, dropping some. Of roughly 260,000 clones in the sample, roughly 90% were seen once. Sequencing was done on a sample of peripheral blood. These receptors all come from a man in his 60s who had recovered from COVID-19.

V gene TRBV30 combines with J gene TRBJ2-7; 8 nucleotides align to TRBD2. The CDR3 spans 11 residues. The germline V gene has CDR1 GTSNPN and CDR2 SVGIG (reference sequence). The CDR3 region has the DNA TGTGCTAAGAGCGGGGGAGGGGAGCAGTACTTC. Its translation: CAKSGGGEQYF.

The rearrangement uses TRBV5-4 and TRBJ1-1; 9 nucleotides align to TRBD1. V was pared by 3 bases and J by 7 bases, with 7 bases of the junction left unmatched. Germline V gene lookup returns CDR1 SGHNT and CDR2 YYREEE (reference sequence). This CDR3 comprises 14 residues. The CDR3 sequence: CASSSGQGRDEAFF. The CDR3, as DNA: TGTGCCAGCAGCTCGGGACAGGGAAGGGATGAAGCTTTCTTT.

The genes are TRBV9 and TRBJ2-3; D remains ambiguous. The CDR3 covers 14 residues. Germline loops: CDR1 SGDLS, CDR2 YYNGEE. V shed 0 bases and J shed 4 bases, with 9 bases lying between them. CDR3 nucleotides: TGTGCCAGCAGCGTAGCTTGGAGCGCAGATACGCAGTATTTT. It is translated as CASSVAWSADTQYF.

V gene TRBV7-3 combines with J gene TRBJ1-4; D is possibly TRBD1 (5 bases). Deletions cut 5 bases from V and 8 bases from J, with 12 bases between. Germline V gene data show CDR1 as SGHTA and CDR2 as FQGTGA. The CDR3 is made up of 13 amino acids. The DNA for the CDR3 is TGTGCCAGCAGCCCTGCCCGGGGGGAAAAACTGTTTTTT. This codes for CASSPARGEKLFF. Filled out from reference TRBV7-3 and TRBJ1-4, the complete variable domain reads GAGVSQTPSNKVTEKGKYVELRCDPISGHTALYWYRQSLGQGPEFLIYFQGTGAADDSGLPNDRFFAVRPEGSVSTLKIQRTERGDSAVYLCASSPARGEKLFFGSGTQLSVL.

V and J are TRBV5-1 and TRBJ2-3; 12 bases are a match to TRBD2. This CDR3 is built from 16 residues. Unmatched junction bases numbered 7, after V lost 6 bases and J lost 2 bases. Germline loops: CDR1 SGHRS, CDR2 YFSETQ. The CDR3 here is CASKQTSGGPTDTQYF. CDR3 nucleotide sequence: TGCGCCAGCAAACAAACTAGCGGGGGGCCCACAGATACGCAGTATTTT.

Regarding this clone: Other nucleotide sequences in the sample specify the same CDR3. The rearrangement joins TRBV11-2 to TRBJ2-3, with 9 positions matching TRBD2. CDR3 length: 15 residues. V lost 1 base to trimming and J lost 3 bases; unmatched junction nucleotides: 2. The V gene's germline CDR1 is SGHAT and CDR2 FQNNGV. CDR3 bases: TGTGCCAGCAGCTTAGTTAGCGGGGGAACAGATACGCAGTATTTT. Translation gives CASSLVSGGTDTQYF. Full variable domain (missing parts from reference TRBV11-2 and TRBJ2-3): EAGVAQSPRYKIIEKRQSVAFWCNPISGHATLYWYQQILGQGPKLLIQFQNNGVVDDSQLPKDRFSAERLKGVDSTLKIQPAKLEDSAVYLCASSLVSGGTDTQYFGPGTRLTVL.

The rearrangement joins TRBV5-3 to TRBJ2-7, with D possibly matching TRBD1 (5 bases). TRBV5-3 is recorded as an ORF, its role being uncertain. With 5 bases removed from V and 0 bases from J, the gap between germline ends came to 15 bases. This CDR3 has 15 amino acids. DNA for the CDR3: TGTGCCAGAAGTAAAGACAGTGGCTCCTCCTACGAGCAGTACTTC. Amino acid sequence: CARSKDSGSSYEQYF.

The chain employs TRBV6-1 and TRBJ1-2, with TRBD1 matching over 7 bases. This CDR3 comprises 14 residues. V lost 2 bases, J lost 5 bases, and 5 bases stayed unmatched. Germline V gene data show CDR1 as MNHNS and CDR2 as SASEGT. CDR3 in DNA: TGTGCCAGCAGTGAAAGGGGGCGCGGGTATGGCTACACCTTC. Amino acid sequence: CASSERGRGYGYTF.

V usage is TRBV6-5 and J usage is TRBJ2-5, with 9 bases lining up with TRBD2. V shed 0 bases, J shed 6 bases, and the junction held 5 bases outside the gene matches. This CDR3 has 15 residues. The germline CDR1 and CDR2 sequences are MNHEY and SVGAGI. The CDR3 DNA reads TGTGCCAGCAGTTACTCAGCGGGGGGAGTACAGACCCAGTACTTC. Its protein is CASSYSAGGVQTQYF.

This clone was seen more than once but under ten times. The chain joins TRBV5-1 to TRBJ1-3, with 9 bases that match TRBD1. Germline CDR1 and CDR2: SGHRS and YFSETQ. V shed 4 bases, J shed 2 bases, and the junction held 7 bases outside the gene matches. The CDR3 runs to 16 residues. CDR3 DNA: TGCGCCAGCAGCCCTGGAGGGACAGGGACTGGAAACACCATATATTTT. This gives the protein CASSPGGTGTGNTIYF.

This sequence joins TRBV5-1 and TRBJ1-4; D uncertain. Deletions cut 5 bases from V and 8 bases from J, with 16 bases between. Germline V gives CDR1 SGHRS, CDR2 YFSETQ. The CDR3 runs 14 residues. The CDR3 region is CASRIRVGSEKLFF. The DNA for the CDR3 is TGCGCCAGCAGGATTAGGGTGGGGAGCGAAAAACTGTTTTTT.

Worth noting for this clone: The sample contains more than one DNA sequence encoding this CDR3. V usage is TRBV5-1 and J usage is TRBJ1-2; maybe TRBD1 (6 bases). Germline CDR1 and CDR2: SGHRS and YFSETQ. V lost 3 bases to trimming and J lost 1 base, with 10 bases between them. The CDR3 spans 14 residues. The CDR3 DNA reads TGCGCCAGCAGCTCCGGGACACTTAACTATGGCTACACCTTC. Amino acid sequence: CASSSGTLNYGYTF.

The J gene is TRBJ2-5, the V gene TRBV5-3; D is possibly TRBD2 (5 bases). TRBV5-3 is reported as an ORF; its role is uncertain. Trimming took off 4 bases at V and 2 bases at J, with 15 bases between the two ends. This CDR3 has 15 amino acids. As DNA, the CDR3 is TGTGCCAGAAGCCGGGAATTTAGGCGACAAGAGACCCAGTACTTC. This translates into CARSREFRRQETQYF.

The V and J genes are TRBV7-3 and TRBJ2-7; the match to TRBD2 covers 9 bases. The J segment lost 4 bases and the V segment lost 3 bases, leaving 7 bases of the junction unmatched. From germline, CDR1 is SGHTA and CDR2 FQGTGA. The CDR3 is made up of 15 amino acids. This CDR3 reads CASSLGAGGQYEQYF. The CDR3, as DNA: TGTGCCAGCAGCTTGGGAGCGGGGGGCCAGTACGAGCAGTACTTC.

This clone appeared a single time. This rearrangement joins TRBV19 to TRBJ2-5; 9 bases agree with TRBD2. CDR3 length: 15 residues. Losses at the gene ends were 3 bases for V and 4 bases for J; bases not matched to a gene: 6. Germline CDR1 LNHDA, CDR2 SQIVND (reference sequence). The chain's CDR3 is CASSIGGGVGETQYF. CDR3 bases: TGTGCCAGTAGTATTGGCGGGGGGGTCGGAGAGACCCAGTACTTC. The full variable domain, rest sourced from reference TRBV19 and TRBJ2-5, is DGGITQSPKYLFRKEGQNVTLSCEQNLNHDAMYWYRQDPGQGLRLIYYSQIVNDFQKGDIAEGYSVSREKKESFPLTVTSAQKNPTAFYLCASSIGGGVGETQYFGPGTRLLVL.

As DNA, the CDR3 is TGTGCCAGTAGCCCAGGGGGAGATGGCTACACCTTC. Protein sequence: CASSPGGDGYTF. The chain employs TRBV19 and TRBJ1-2, with TRBD1 identical over 7 bases. CDR1 is LNHDA, CDR2 SQIVND, per germline (reference sequence). This CDR3 comprises 12 residues. Unmatched junction bases numbered 4, after V lost 6 bases and J lost 6 bases.

This chain uses TRBV16 with TRBJ1-2; 8 nucleotides match TRBD1. Germline V CDR1 and CDR2: KGHSY, FQNENV. The length of the CDR3 is 16 residues. Trimming took 2 bases from V and 5 from J; bases not matched to a gene: 10. CDR3 loop: CASSQTKQGAQYGYTF. CDR3 nucleotides: TGTGCCAGCAGCCAAACAAAGCAGGGGGCTCAATATGGCTACACCTTC. Drawing the rest from reference TRBV16 and TRBJ1-2, the complete variable domain is GEEVAQTPKHLVRGEGQKAKLYCAPIKGHSYVFWYQQVLKNEFKFLISFQNENVFDETGMPKERFSAKCLPNSPCSLEIQATKLEDSAVYFCASSQTKQGAQYGYTFGSGTRLTVV.

This chain links TRBV4-2 with TRBJ2-1; no definite D call. Trimming cost V 4 bases and J 7 bases, with 11 bases left between them. The CDR3 is 13 residues long. The V gene's germline CDR1 is LGHNA and CDR2 YNFKEQ. The CDR3 nucleotides are TGTGCCAGCAGCCCTCCCCTGAGGAATGAGCAGTTCTTC. The encoded protein is CASSPPLRNEQFF.

In its sample, this clone was seen once. V and J are TRBV5-5 and TRBJ2-2, with 7 bases aligning to TRBD1. Trimming at V came to 4 bases and at J to 5 bases, leaving 8 bases not matched to a gene. The CDR3 spans 15 residues. Germline-derived CDR1 and CDR2 are SGHKS and YYEKEE (reference sequence). CDR3 residues: CASSLETGRTGELFF. The CDR3 nucleotides are TGTGCCAGCAGCCTCGAGACAGGGAGAACCGGGGAGCTGTTTTTT.

The V call is TRBV3-1 (or the pseudogene TRBV3-2), the J call TRBJ2-1, with D maybe TRBD1 (7 bases). The ends were cut back, 6 bases at V and 7 bases at J, with 16 bases in the middle. The CDR3 consists of 14 residues. CDR1 and CDR2 (germline): LGHDT, YNNKEL (reference sequence). The CDR3 here is CASRHTGAGNEQFF. The CDR3 coding sequence is TGTGCCAGCAGGCATACAGGGGCGGGGAATGAGCAGTTCTTC.

This rearrangement joins TRBV7-2 to TRBJ2-3; 12 nucleotides line up with TRBD2. The trim removed 4 bases at V and 3 bases at J, leaving 2 bases unmatched. The CDR3 is made up of 15 amino acids. Germline V CDR1 and CDR2: SGHTA, FQGNSA. CDR3 nucleotides: TGTGCCAGCAGCTCTCTAGCGGGGGGGACAGATACGCAGTATTTT. As protein: CASSSLAGGTDTQYF.

The J gene is TRBJ2-7, the V gene TRBV19, with D possibly TRBD2 on 5 matching bases. The CDR3 loop spans 14 amino acids. Germline CDR1 LNHDA, CDR2 SQIVND (reference sequence). Trimming pared 5 bases from V and 5 bases from J, leaving 16 bases between. Here the CDR3 reads CASSFQLRRDEQYF. The CDR3 nucleotides read TGTGCCAGTAGTTTTCAACTTCGGCGGGACGAGCAGTACTTC.

The chain couples TRBV18 to TRBJ2-7; TRBD2 matches at 7 bases. The length of the CDR3 is 16 residues. Germline CDR1 KGHSH, CDR2 LQKENI. J lost 5 bases, V lost 1 base, and 11 bases had no gene match. CDR3 in amino acids: CASSPRGGSSSHEQYF. The CDR3 nucleotides are TGTGCCAGCTCACCACGGGGAGGGTCTTCATCCCACGAGCAGTACTTC.

This sequence joins TRBV9 and TRBJ2-3; TRBD2 matches 15 bases. After removal of 4 bases from V and 0 bases from J, the junction contained 9 bases not matched to a gene. Looked up from germline, CDR1 is SGDLS and CDR2 is YYNGEE. The CDR3 is 19 amino acids. The CDR3 protein is CASSTPAGTSGGSTDTQYF. The CDR3 nucleotides are TGTGCCAGCAGCACTCCCGCCGGGACTAGCGGGGGGAGCACAGATACGCAGTATTTT.

The chain joins TRBV7-8 to TRBJ1-4; TRBD1 aligns across 9 bases. The germline V gene encodes CDR1 SGHVS and CDR2 FQNEAQ. The junction had 11 bases not matched to a gene; V was cut back by 0 bases and J by 12 bases. The CDR3 spans 16 residues. The CDR3 nucleotides are TGTGCCAGCAGCTTAGCGCTTATGACAGGGGGGGTGGAACTGTTTTTT. Translating gives CASSLALMTGGVELFF.

The chain uses TRBV7-9 and TRBJ2-5; 9 positions match TRBD1. CDR1 is SEHNR and CDR2 is FQNEAQ in the germline V gene (reference sequence). The V and J ends lost 5 bases and 3 bases, in that order; junction bases with no gene match: 7. The CDR3 consists of 15 residues. The CDR3 protein is CASSQDRDREETQYF. CDR3 in DNA: TGTGCCAGCAGCCAAGACCGGGACAGGGAAGAGACCCAGTACTTC.

V and J are TRBV19 and TRBJ1-2; the D gene is possibly TRBD1 (6 bases). With 6 bases removed from V and 4 bases from J, the gap between germline ends came to 15 bases. There are 14 residues in the CDR3. The germline V gene encodes CDR1 LNHDA and CDR2 SQIVND (reference sequence). CDR3 sequence: CASRFGGGGYGYTF. The CDR3 DNA is TGTGCCAGTAGGTTCGGCGGGGGCGGCTATGGCTACACCTTC.

This sequence joins TRBV30 and TRBJ1-6; tentative D call: TRBD1 (5 bases). The germline gives CDR1 GTSNPN, CDR2 SVGIG (reference sequence). V was trimmed by 2 bases and J by 9 bases, leaving 14 bases between them. This CDR3 spans 14 amino acids. The CDR3 nucleotides are TGTGCCTGGAGTCGACACGGGGGAACTTCACCCCTCCACTTT. Its protein is CAWSRHGGTSPLHF.

The chain joins TRBV3-1 (or the pseudogene TRBV3-2) to TRBJ2-1, with TRBD2 identical over 10 bases. Trimming at V came to 2 bases and at J to 9 bases, leaving 7 bases not matched to a gene. This CDR3 is built from 15 residues. Germline loops: CDR1 LGHDT, CDR2 YNNKEL (reference sequence). CDR3 amino acids: CASSQTSGAQAEQFF. The CDR3 nucleotides are TGTGCCAGCAGCCAAACTAGCGGGGCTCAGGCTGAGCAGTTCTTC.